This record concerns one T cell receptor (beta chain) sequence. Unmatched junction bases numbered 8, after V lost 6 bases and J lost 7 bases. The CDR3 consists of 14 residues. TCRdb re-derived calls from the RT-PCR reads in MiXCR, one entry per CDR3 protein. Of hundreds of thousands of distinct CDR3 sequences listed, around 14% are singletons. Sequencing was performed on memory CD4+ T cells from blood. The receptor was derived from a female donor in good health, serving as a healthy control. J is TRBJ2-1 and V is TRBV12-3 or TRBV12-4; 8 bases are shared with TRBD2. The DNA for the CDR3 is TGTGCCAGCAGCCTTCGCGGGAGGAGGAATGAGCAGTTCTTC. This encodes CASSLRGRRNEQFF.